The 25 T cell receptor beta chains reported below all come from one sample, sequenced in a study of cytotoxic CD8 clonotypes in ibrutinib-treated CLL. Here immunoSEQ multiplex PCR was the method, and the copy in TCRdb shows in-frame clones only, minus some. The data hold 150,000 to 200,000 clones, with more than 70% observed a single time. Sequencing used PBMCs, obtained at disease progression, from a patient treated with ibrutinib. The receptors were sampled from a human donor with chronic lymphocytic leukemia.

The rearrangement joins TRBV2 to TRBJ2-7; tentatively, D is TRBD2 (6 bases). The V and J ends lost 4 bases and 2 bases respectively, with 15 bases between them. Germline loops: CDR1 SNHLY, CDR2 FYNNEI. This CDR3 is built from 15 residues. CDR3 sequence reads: CASSGLGLSAYEQYF. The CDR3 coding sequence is TGTGCCAGCAGTGGACTAGGCTTGTCTGCCTACGAGCAGTACTTC.

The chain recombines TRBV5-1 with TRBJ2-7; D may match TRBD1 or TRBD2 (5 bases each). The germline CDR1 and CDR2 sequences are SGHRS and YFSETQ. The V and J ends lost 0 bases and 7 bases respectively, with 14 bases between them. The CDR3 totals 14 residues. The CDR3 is CASSLAGLEGEQYF. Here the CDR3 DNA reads TGCGCCAGCAGCTTGGCCGGGCTTGAGGGGGAGCAGTACTTC.

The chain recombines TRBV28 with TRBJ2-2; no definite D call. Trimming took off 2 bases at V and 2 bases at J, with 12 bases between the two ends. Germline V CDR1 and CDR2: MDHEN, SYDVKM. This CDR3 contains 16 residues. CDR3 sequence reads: CASSLEGRINTGELFF. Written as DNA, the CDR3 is TGTGCCAGCAGTTTAGAAGGCAGAATCAACACCGGGGAGCTGTTTTTT.

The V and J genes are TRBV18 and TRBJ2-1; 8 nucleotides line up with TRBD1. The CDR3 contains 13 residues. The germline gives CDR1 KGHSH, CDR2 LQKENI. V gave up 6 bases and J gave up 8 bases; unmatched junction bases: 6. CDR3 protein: CASSRQDRDEQFF. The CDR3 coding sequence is TGTGCCAGCTCCCGACAGGACAGGGATGAGCAGTTCTTC.

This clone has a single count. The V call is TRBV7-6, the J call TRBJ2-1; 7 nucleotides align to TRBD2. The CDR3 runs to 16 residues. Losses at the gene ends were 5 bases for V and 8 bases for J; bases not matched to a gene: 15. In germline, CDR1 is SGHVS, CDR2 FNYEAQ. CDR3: CASSATPGLGFDEQFF. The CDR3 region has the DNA TGTGCCAGCAGCGCAACGCCTGGACTAGGTTTTGATGAGCAGTTCTTC.

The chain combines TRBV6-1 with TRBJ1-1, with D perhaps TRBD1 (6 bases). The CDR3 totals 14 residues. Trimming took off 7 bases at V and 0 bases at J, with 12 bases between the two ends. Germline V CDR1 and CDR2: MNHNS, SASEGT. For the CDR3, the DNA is TGTGCCAGCAACCCCCGGGACATGAACACTGAAGCTTTCTTT. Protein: CASNPRDMNTEAFF.

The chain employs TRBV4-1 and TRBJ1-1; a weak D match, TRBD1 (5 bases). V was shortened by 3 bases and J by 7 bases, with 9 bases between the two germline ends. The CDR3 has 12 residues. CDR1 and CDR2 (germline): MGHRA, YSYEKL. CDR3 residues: CASSQEGVEAFF. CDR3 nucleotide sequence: TGCGCCAGCAGCCAGGAAGGGGTTGAAGCTTTCTTT.

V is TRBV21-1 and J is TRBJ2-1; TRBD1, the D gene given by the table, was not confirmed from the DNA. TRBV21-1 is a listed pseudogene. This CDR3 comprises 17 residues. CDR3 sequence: CASSKVPGDRGRNEQFF. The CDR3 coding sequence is TGTGCCAGCAGCAAAGTGCCCGGGGACAGGGGGAGGAATGAGCAGTTCTTC.

The CDR3 DNA is TGTGCCAGCTCACCGGGGGGAGGGGCCTACGAGCAGTACTTC. This gives the protein CASSPGGGAYEQYF. The chain carries TRBV18 and TRBJ2-7; 7 bases align to TRBD2. The length of the CDR3 is 14 residues. Germline CDR1 is KGHSH and CDR2 is LQKENI. The junction had 4 bases not matched to a gene; V was cut back by 3 bases and J by 2 bases. The full variable domain, completed using reference TRBV18 and TRBJ2-7, is NAGVMQNPRHLVRRRGQEARLRCSPMKGHSHVYWYRQLPEEGLKFMVYLQKENIIDESGMPKERFSAEFPKEGPSILRIQQVVRGDSAAYFCASSPGGGAYEQYFGPGTRLTVT.

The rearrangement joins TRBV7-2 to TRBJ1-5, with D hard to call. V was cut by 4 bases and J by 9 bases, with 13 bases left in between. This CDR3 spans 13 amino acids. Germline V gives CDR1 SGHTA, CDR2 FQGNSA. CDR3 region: CASSSGFHGPQHF. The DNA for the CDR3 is TGTGCCAGCAGCTCGGGGTTCCACGGGCCCCAGCATTTT. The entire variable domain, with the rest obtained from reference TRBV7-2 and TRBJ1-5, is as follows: GAGVSQSPSNKVTEKGKDVELRCDPISGHTALYWYRQSLGQGLEFLIYFQGNSAPDKSGLPSDRFSAERTGGSVSTLTIQRTQQEDSAVYLCASSSGFHGPQHFGDGTRLSIL.

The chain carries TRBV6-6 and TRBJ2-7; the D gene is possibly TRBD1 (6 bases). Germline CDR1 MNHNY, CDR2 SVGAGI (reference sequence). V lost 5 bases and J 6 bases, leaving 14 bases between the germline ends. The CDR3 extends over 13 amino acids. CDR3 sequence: CASSQSGTLEQYF. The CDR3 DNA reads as TGTGCCAGCAGTCAATCCGGGACACTCGAGCAGTACTTC.

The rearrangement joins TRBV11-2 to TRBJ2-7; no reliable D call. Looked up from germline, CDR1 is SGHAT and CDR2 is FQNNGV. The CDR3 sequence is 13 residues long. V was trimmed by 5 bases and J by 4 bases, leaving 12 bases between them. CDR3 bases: TGTGCCAGCAGCCCTGGATATTCTTACGAGCAGTACTTC. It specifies CASSPGYSYEQYF.

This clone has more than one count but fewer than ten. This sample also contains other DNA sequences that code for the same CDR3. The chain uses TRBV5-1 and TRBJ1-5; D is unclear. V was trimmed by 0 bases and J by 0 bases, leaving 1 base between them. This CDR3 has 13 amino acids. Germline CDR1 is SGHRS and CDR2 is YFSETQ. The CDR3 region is CASSLDSNQPQHF. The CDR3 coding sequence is TGCGCCAGCAGCTTGGATAGCAATCAGCCCCAGCATTTT.

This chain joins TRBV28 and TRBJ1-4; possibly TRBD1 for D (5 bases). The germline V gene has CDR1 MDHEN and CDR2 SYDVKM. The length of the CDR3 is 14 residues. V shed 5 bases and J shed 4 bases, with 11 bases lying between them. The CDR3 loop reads CASSLDSYNEKLFF. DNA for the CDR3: TGTGCCAGCAGTCTAGACAGCTATAATGAAAAACTGTTTTTT.

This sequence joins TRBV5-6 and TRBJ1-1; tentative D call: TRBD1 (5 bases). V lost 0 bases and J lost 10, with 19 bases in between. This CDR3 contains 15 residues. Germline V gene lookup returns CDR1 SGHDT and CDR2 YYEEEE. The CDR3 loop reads CASSLAGTGPRGAFF. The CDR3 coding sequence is TGTGCCAGCAGCTTGGCCGGAACGGGACCCCGGGGAGCTTTCTTT.

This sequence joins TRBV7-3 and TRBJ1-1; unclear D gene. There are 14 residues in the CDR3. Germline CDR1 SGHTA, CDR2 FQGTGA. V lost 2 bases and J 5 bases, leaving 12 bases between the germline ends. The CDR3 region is CASSLSGQSTEAFF. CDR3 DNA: TGTGCCAGCAGCTTATCCGGGCAATCAACTGAAGCTTTCTTT.

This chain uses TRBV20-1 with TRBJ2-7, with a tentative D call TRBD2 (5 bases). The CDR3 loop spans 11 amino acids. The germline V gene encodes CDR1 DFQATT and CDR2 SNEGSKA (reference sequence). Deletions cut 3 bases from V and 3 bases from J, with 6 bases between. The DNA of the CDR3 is TGCAGTGCTAGCGGGATCTACGAGCAGTACTTC. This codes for CSASGIYEQYF.

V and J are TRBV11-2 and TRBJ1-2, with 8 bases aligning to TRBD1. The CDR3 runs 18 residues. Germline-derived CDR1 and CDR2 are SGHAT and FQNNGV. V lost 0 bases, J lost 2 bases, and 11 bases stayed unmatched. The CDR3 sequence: CASSLDWGGQALNYGYTF. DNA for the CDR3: TGTGCCAGCAGCTTAGATTGGGGGGGACAGGCCTTAAACTATGGCTACACCTTC.

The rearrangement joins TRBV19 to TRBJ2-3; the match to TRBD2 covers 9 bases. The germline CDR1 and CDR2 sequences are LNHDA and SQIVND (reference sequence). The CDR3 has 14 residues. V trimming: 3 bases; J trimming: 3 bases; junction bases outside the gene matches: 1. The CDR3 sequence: CASSMAGGTDTQYF. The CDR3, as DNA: TGTGCCAGTAGTATGGCGGGAGGGACAGATACGCAGTATTTT.

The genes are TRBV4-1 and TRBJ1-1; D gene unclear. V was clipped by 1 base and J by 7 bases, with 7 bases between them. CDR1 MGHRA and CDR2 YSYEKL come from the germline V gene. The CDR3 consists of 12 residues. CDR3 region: CASSQAQYEAFF. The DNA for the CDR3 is TGCGCCAGCAGCCAAGCACAATATGAAGCTTTCTTT.

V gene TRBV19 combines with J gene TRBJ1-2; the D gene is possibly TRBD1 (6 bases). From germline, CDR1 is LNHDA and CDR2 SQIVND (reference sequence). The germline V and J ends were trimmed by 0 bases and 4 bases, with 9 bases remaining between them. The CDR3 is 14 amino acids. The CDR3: CASSIDHRAYGYTF. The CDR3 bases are TGTGCCAGTAGTATAGATCACAGGGCCTATGGCTACACCTTC.

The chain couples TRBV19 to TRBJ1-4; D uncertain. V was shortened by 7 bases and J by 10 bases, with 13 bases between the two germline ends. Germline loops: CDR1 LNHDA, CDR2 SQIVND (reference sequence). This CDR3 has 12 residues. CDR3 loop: CASTHRTGKLFF. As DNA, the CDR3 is TGTGCCAGTACCCACCGGACGGGAAAACTGTTTTTT.

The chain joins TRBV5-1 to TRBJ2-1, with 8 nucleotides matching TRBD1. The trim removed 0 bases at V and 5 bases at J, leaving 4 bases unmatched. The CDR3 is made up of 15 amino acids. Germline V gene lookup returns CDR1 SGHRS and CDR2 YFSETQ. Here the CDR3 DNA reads TGCGCCAGCAGCTTGGAGCAGGGGGCACACAATGAGCAGTTCTTC. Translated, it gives CASSLEQGAHNEQFF.

CDR3 protein: CASSPRRTGAYEQYF. DNA of the CDR3: TGTGCCAGCAGCCCACGTCGGACAGGGGCGTACGAGCAGTACTTC. This chain uses TRBV7-8 with TRBJ2-7; 9 positions agree with TRBD1. This CDR3 comprises 15 residues. The V segment lost 5 bases and the J segment 4 bases; nucleotides outside the gene matches: 9. Germline V gene sequence: CDR1 SGHVS, CDR2 FQNEAQ.

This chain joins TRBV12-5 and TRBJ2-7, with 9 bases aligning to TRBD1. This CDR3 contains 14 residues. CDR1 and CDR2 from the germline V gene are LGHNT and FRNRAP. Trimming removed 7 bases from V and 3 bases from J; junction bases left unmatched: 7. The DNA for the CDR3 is TGTGCTAGTGCCGTAACAGGGGGCCTCTACGAGCAGTACTTC. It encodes CASAVTGGLYEQYF.